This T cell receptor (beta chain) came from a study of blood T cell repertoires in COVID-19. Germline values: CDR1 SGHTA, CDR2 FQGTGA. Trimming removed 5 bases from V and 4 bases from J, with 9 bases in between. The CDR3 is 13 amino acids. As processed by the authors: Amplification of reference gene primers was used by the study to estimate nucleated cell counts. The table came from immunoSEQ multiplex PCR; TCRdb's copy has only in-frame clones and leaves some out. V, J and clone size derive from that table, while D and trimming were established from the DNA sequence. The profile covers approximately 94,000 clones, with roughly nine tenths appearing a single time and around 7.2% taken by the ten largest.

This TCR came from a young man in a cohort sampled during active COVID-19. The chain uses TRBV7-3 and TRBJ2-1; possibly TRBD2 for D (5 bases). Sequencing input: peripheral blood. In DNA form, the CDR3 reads TGTGCCAGCAGCCCCGGGGAATACAATGAGCAGTTCTTC. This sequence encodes CASSPGEYNEQFF.